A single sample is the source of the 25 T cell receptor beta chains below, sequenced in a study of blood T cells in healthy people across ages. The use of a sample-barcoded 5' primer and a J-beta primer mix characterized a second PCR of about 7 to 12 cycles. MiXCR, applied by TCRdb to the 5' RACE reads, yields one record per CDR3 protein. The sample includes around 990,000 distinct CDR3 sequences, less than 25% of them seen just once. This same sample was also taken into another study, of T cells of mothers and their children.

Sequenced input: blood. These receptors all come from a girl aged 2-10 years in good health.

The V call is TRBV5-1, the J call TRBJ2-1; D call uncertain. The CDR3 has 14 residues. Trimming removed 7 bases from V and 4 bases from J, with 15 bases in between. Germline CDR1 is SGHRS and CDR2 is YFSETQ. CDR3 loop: CASHPGGSYNEQFF. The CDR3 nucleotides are TGCGCCAGCCACCCGGGTGGGTCTTACAATGAGCAGTTCTTC.

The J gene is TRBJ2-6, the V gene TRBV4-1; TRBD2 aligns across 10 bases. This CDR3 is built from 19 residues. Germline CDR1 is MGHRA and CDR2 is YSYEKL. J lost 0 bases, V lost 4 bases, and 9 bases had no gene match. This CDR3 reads CASSRKREGVISGANVLTF. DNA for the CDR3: TGCGCCAGCAGCCGGAAGCGGGAGGGTGTAATCTCTGGGGCCAACGTCCTGACTTTC.

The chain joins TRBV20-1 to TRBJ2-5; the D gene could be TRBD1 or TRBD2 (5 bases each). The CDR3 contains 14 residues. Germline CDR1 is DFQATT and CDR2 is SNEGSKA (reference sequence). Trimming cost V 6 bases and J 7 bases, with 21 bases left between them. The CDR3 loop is CSALPGTGQGTQYF. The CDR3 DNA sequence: TGCAGTGCCCTACCCGGGACGGGGCAGGGGACCCAGTACTTC.

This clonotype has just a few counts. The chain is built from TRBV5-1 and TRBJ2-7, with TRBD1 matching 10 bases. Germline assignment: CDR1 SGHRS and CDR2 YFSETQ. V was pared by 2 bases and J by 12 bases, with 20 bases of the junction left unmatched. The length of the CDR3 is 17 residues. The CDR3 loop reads CASSFAAMGQGQETRYF. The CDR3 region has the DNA TGCGCCAGCAGCTTTGCGGCCATGGGACAGGGGCAAGAGACCCGGTACTTC.

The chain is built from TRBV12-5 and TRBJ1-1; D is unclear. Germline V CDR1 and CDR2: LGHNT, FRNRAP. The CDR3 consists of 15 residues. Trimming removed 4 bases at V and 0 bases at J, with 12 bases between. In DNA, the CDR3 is TGTGCTAGTGGTTACCTAGAAAGGGTGAACACTGAAGCTTTCTTT. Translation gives CASGYLERVNTEAFF.

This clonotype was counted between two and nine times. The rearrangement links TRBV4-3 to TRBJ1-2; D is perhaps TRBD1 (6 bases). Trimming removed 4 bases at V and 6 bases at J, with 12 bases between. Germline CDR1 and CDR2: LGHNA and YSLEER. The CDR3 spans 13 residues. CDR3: CASSPEPGDGYTF. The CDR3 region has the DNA TGCGCCAGCAGCCCAGAACCAGGGGATGGCTACACCTTC.

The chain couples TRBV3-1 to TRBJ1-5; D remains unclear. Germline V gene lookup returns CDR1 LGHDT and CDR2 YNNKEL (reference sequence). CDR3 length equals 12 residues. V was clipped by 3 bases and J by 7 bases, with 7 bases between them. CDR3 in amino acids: CASSQAEQPQHF. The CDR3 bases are TGTGCCAGCAGCCAGGCGGAGCAGCCCCAGCATTTT.

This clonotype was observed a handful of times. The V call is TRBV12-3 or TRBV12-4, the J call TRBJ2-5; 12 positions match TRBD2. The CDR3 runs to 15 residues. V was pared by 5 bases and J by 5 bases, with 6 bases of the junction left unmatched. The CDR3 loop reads CASSETSGGSETQYF. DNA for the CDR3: TGTGCCAGCAGTGAGACTAGCGGGGGTTCGGAGACCCAGTACTTC.

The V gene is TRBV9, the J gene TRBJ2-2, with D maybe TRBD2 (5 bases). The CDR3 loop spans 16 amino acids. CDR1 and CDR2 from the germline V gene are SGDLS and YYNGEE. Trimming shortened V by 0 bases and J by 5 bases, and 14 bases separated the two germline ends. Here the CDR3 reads CASSVGGSYQTGELFF. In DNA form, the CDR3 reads TGTGCCAGCAGCGTAGGTGGGAGTTACCAAACCGGGGAGCTGTTTTTT.

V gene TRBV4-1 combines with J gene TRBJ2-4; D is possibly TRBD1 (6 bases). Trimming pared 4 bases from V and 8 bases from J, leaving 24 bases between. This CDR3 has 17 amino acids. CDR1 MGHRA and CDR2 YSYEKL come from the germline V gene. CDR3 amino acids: CASSRGPQQLVKDIQYF. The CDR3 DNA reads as TGCGCCAGCAGCCGGGGGCCACAACAGCTAGTGAAGGACATTCAGTACTTC.

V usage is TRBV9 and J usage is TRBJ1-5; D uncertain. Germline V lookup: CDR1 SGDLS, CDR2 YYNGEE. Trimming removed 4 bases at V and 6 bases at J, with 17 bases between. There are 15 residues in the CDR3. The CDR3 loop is CASSLGPAWGQPQHF. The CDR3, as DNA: TGTGCCAGCAGCTTAGGTCCTGCCTGGGGTCAGCCCCAGCATTTT.

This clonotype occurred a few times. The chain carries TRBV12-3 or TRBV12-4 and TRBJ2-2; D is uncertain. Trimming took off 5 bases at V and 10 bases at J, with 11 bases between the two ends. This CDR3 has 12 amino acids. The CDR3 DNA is TGTGCCAGCAGTCTAACGAGAGTGGAGCTGTTTTTT. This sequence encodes CASSLTRVELFF.

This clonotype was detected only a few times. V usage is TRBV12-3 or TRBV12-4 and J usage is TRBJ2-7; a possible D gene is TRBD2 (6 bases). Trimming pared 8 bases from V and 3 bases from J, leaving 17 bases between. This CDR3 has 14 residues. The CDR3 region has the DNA TGTGCCAGCCGACGAGGCGGGGCAGGCTACGAGCAGTACTTC. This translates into CASRRGGAGYEQYF.

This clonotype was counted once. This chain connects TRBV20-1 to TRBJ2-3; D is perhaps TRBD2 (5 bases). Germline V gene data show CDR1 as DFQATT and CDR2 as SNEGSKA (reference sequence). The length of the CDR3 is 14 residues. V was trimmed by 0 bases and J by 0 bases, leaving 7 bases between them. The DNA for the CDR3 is TGCAGTGCTAGAGAGTCGGGGAGCACAGATACGCAGTATTTT. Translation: CSARESGSTDTQYF.

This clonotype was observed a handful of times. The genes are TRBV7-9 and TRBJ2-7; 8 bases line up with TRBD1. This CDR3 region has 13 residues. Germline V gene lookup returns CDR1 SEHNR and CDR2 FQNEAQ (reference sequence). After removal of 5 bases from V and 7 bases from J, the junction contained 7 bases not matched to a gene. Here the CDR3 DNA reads TGTGCCAGCAGCCCACAGGGGGTCTGGGAGCAGTACTTC. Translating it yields CASSPQGVWEQYF.

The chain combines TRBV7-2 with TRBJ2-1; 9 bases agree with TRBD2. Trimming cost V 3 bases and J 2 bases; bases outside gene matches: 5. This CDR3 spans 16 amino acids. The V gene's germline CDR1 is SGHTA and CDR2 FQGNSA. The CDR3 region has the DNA TGTGCCAGCAGCTTGCGCGGGAGGGCCACCTACAATGAGCAGTTCTTC. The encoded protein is CASSLRGRATYNEQFF.

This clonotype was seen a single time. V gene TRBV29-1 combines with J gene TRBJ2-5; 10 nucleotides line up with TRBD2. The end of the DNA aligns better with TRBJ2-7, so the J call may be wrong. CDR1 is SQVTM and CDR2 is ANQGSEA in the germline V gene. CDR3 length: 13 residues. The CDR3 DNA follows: TGCAGCGTGCAAGCGGGAGGGTACTACGAGCAGTACTTC. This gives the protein CSVQAGGYYEQYF.

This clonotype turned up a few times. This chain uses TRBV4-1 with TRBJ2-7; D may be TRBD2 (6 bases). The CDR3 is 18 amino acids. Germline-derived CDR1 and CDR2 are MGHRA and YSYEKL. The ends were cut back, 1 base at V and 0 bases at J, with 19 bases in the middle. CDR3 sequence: CASSQGYGGRSGSYEQYF. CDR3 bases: TGCGCCAGCAGCCAAGGGTATGGTGGGAGGAGTGGCTCCTACGAGCAGTACTTC.

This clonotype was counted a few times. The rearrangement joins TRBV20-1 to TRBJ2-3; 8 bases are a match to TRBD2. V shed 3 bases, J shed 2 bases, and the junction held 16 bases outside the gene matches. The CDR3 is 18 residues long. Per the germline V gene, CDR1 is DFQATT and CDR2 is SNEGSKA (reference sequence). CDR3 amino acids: CSASRAAGGNLNTDTQYF. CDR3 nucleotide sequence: TGCAGTGCTAGTCGTGCGGCGGGAGGTAACCTAAACACAGATACGCAGTATTTT.

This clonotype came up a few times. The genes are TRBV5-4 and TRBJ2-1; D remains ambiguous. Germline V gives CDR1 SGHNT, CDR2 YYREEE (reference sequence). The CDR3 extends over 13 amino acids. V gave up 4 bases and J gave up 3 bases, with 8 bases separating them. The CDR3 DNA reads TGTGCCAGCAGCCAGACTGTCTACAATGAGCAGTTCTTC. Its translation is CASSQTVYNEQFF.

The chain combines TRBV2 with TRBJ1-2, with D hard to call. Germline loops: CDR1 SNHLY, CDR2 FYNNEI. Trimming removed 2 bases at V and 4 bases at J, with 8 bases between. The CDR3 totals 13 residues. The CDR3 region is CASSEIVSYGYTF. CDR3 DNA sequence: TGTGCCAGCAGTGAAATTGTCAGCTATGGCTACACCTTC.

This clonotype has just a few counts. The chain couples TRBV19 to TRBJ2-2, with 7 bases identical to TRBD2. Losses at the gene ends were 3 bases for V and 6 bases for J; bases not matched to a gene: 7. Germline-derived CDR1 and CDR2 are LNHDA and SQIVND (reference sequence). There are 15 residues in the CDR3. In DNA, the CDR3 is TGTGCCAGTAGTATTGGGGCGGGAGTTCCCGGGGAGCTGTTTTTT. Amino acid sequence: CASSIGAGVPGELFF.

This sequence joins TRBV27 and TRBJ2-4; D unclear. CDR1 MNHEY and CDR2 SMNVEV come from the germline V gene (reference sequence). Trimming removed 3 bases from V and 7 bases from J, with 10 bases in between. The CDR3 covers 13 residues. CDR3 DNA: TGTGCCAGCAGTTTCAACAGCCGGAACATTCAGTACTTC. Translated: CASSFNSRNIQYF.

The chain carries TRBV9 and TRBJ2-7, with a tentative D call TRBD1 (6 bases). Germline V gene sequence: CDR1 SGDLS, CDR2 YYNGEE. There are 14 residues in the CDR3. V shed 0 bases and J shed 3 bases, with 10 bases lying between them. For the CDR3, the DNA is TGTGCCAGCAGCGTAGTTGGGGACAACTACGAGCAGTACTTC. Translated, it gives CASSVVGDNYEQYF.

For the CDR3, the DNA is TGTGCCAGCAGGCGGGGGGCGACCTCTCTAACTGATCAGCCCCAGCATTTT. Translating it yields CASRRGATSLTDQPQHF. This chain connects TRBV12-3 or TRBV12-4 to TRBJ1-5; perhaps TRBD1 as D (6 bases). This CDR3 spans 17 amino acids. V was shortened by 6 bases and J by 5 bases, with 23 bases between the two germline ends.